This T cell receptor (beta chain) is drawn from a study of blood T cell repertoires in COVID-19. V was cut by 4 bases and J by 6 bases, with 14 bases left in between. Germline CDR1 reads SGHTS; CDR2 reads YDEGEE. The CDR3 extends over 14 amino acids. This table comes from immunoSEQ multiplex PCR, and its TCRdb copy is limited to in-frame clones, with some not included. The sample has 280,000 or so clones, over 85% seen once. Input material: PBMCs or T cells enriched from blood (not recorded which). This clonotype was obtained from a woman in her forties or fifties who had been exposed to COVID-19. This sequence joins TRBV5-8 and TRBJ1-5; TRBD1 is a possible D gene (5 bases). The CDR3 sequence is CASSPTDIIQPQHF. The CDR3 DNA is TGTGCCAGCAGCCCGACAGATATCATTCAGCCCCAGCATTTT.